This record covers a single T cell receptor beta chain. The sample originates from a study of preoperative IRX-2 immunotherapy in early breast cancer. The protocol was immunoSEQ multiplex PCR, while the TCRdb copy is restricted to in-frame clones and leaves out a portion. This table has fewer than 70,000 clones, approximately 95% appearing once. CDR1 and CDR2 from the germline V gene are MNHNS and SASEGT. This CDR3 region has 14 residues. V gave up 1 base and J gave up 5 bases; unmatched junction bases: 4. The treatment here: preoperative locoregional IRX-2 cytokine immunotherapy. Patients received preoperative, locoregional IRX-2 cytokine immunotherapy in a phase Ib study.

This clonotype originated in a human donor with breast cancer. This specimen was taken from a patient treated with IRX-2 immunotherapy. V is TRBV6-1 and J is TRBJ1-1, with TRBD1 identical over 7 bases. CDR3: CASSEGTGGTEAFF. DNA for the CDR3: TGTGCCAGCAGTGAAGGGACAGGAGGAACTGAAGCTTTCTTT.